This T cell receptor (beta chain) was recorded in a study of blood T cell repertoires in COVID-19. Study summary: Collection of acute and convalescent COVID-19 samples took place in the United States, Italy and Spain.

V dropped 4 bases and J dropped 5; count of bases not matched to a gene: 7. The CDR3 has 14 amino acids. CDR1 is SGHRS and CDR2 is YFSETQ in the germline V gene. Method: immunoSEQ multiplex PCR; TCRdb's copy keeps in-frame clones and lacks some. The data hold some 200,000 clones, with 80% observed a single time. Sequencing input: PBMCs or T cells enriched from blood (not recorded which). The TCR comes from a woman aged 40 to 50 with acute COVID-19. The chain uses TRBV5-1 and TRBJ1-1; the match to TRBD1 covers 8 bases. In DNA form, the CDR3 reads TGCGCCAGCAGCCCTGGACAGGGCGGGACTGAAGCTTTCTTT. This gives the protein CASSPGQGGTEAFF.